These 9 T cell receptor beta chains came from one sample sequenced in a study of blood T cell repertoires in COVID-19 (TCRdb year 2020). Library construction relied on the immunoSEQ multiplex PCR assay. This immuneACCESS table, as held by TCRdb, lists in-frame sequences with V and J called but not all clones. Of the missing ones, under half trace to an unresolved V gene in checked studies; the others have no known cause. The sample table contains roughly 100,000 clones; only one count was recorded for roughly 92% of them. The ten biggest clones cover roughly 2.1% of the sample. Sequencing input: peripheral blood. The receptors were gathered from a woman between 50 and 59 years old with COVID-19, enrolled during active disease.

This chain connects TRBV5-1 to TRBJ2-2, with 10 bases lining up with TRBD2. Germline V gene lookup returns CDR1 SGHRS and CDR2 YFSETQ. CDR3 length equals 16 residues. The J segment lost 4 bases and the V segment lost 5 bases, leaving 8 bases of the junction unmatched. The CDR3 is CASRFLAGVGTGELFF. CDR3 bases: TGCGCCAGCAGATTCCTAGCGGGGGTTGGCACCGGGGAGCTGTTTTTT.

The CDR3 spells CASSLDGEQPQHF. The CDR3 nucleotides are TGTGCCAGCAGTTTGGACGGGGAGCAGCCCCAGCATTTT. This chain uses TRBV2 with TRBJ1-5, with D unresolved. The ends were cut back, 5 bases at V and 7 bases at J, with 12 bases in the middle. Germline CDR1 is SNHLY and CDR2 is FYNNEI. This CDR3 region has 13 residues.

This chain uses TRBV3-1 (or the pseudogene TRBV3-2) with TRBJ1-3; no firm D call. This CDR3 comprises 15 residues. V shed 4 bases and J shed 0 bases, with 10 bases lying between them. Germline values: CDR1 LGHDT, CDR2 YNNKEL (reference sequence). CDR3 in amino acids: CASSLGRLSGNTIYF. CDR3 DNA sequence: TGTGCCAGCAGCCTCGGTCGTCTCTCTGGAAACACCATATATTTT.

The V gene is TRBV7-9, the J gene TRBJ1-4; 7 bases are shared with TRBD1. Germline-derived CDR1 and CDR2 are SEHNR and FQNEAQ (reference sequence). The CDR3 loop spans 15 amino acids. J lost 8 bases, V lost 0 bases, and 6 bases had no gene match. The chain's CDR3 is CASSLAQGGAEKLFF. In DNA, the CDR3 is TGTGCCAGCAGCTTAGCGCAAGGGGGCGCGGAAAAACTGTTTTTT.

The rearrangement links TRBV30 to TRBJ1-4, with D maybe TRBD1 (6 bases). In germline, CDR1 is GTSNPN, CDR2 SVGIG (reference sequence). Trimming left V 0 bases short and J 2 bases short, with 10 bases between. The CDR3 runs 15 residues. In nucleotides, the CDR3 is TGTGCCTGGAGTGTGGGGGCAGCTACTAATGAAAAACTGTTTTTT. Amino acid sequence: CAWSVGAATNEKLFF.

The V gene is TRBV14, the J gene TRBJ1-4, with 8 bases that match TRBD1. The V segment lost 3 bases and the J segment 7 bases; nucleotides outside the gene matches: 4. This CDR3 spans 14 amino acids. In germline, CDR1 is SGHDN, CDR2 FVKESK. The CDR3: CASSHTGGFEKLFF. CDR3 nucleotide sequence: TGTGCCAGCAGCCACACAGGGGGGTTTGAAAAACTGTTTTTT.

The rearrangement joins TRBV12-3 or TRBV12-4 to TRBJ2-7, with TRBD1 as a possible D gene (6 bases). The V end lost 3 bases, the J end lost 3 bases, and 9 bases lay between the germline ends. The CDR3 loop spans 13 amino acids. CDR3 sequence (DNA): TGTGCCAGCAGTTTTGGCAGGGGCTACGAGCAGTACTTC. Translated: CASSFGRGYEQYF.

The chain combines TRBV11-3 with TRBJ2-1; 7 bases fit TRBD2. Germline-derived CDR1 and CDR2 are SGHNT and YENEEA. The junction had 7 bases not matched to a gene; V was cut back by 6 bases and J by 8 bases. This CDR3 contains 13 residues. The CDR3 here is CASRSGGMDEQFF. For the CDR3, the DNA is TGTGCCAGCAGGTCCGGGGGGATGGATGAGCAGTTCTTC.

The chain links TRBV3-1 (or the pseudogene TRBV3-2) to TRBJ2-7, with TRBD1 identical over 10 bases. J gave up 5 bases and V 6 bases, and 10 bases lay outside the gene matches. The CDR3 has 15 residues. The germline V gene encodes CDR1 LGHDT and CDR2 YNNKEL (reference sequence). The CDR3 loop reads CASSPTDRGSNEQYF. CDR3 nucleotide sequence: TGTGCCAGCAGTCCTACGGACAGGGGGTCGAACGAGCAGTACTTC.